This TCR beta chain was obtained from a study of blood T cell repertoires in COVID-19. Across the whole study: Collection of acute and convalescent COVID-19 samples took place in the United States, Italy and Spain. PBMCs, B-cell-depleted T cells, or T cells were the source of the cDNA or gDNA that made up the material.

The CDR3 is 14 residues long. Germline assignment: CDR1 GTSNPN and CDR2 SVGIG (reference sequence). Deletions cut 0 bases from V and 3 bases from J, with 8 bases between. Per the original methods: How many nucleated cells were present was estimated from reference gene primer amplification. Method: immunoSEQ multiplex PCR; TCRdb's copy keeps in-frame clones and lacks some. V, J and clone size reflect that table, while D and trimming were determined from the DNA. The profile shows around 99,000 clones, around four fifths of them singletons. What was sequenced was peripheral blood. The rearrangement uses TRBV30 and TRBJ1-4, with D unclear. This receptor was obtained from a woman between 55 and 75 years old with acute or convalescent COVID-19. The chain's CDR3 is CAWSVVVPNEKLFF. The CDR3 DNA reads as TGTGCCTGGAGTGTAGTAGTGCCTAATGAAAAACTGTTTTTT.